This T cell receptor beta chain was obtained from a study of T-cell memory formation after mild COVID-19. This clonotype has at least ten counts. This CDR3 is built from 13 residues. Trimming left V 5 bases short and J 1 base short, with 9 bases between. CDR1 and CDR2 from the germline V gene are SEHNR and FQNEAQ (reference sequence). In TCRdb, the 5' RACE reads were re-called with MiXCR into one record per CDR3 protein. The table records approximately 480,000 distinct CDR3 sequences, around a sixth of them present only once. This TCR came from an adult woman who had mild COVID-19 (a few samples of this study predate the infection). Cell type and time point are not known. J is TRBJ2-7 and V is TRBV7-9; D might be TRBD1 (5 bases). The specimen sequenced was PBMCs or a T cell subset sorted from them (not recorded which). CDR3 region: CASSQGVSYEQYF. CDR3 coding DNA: TGTGCCAGCAGCCAGGGCGTTTCCTACGAGCAGTACTTC.